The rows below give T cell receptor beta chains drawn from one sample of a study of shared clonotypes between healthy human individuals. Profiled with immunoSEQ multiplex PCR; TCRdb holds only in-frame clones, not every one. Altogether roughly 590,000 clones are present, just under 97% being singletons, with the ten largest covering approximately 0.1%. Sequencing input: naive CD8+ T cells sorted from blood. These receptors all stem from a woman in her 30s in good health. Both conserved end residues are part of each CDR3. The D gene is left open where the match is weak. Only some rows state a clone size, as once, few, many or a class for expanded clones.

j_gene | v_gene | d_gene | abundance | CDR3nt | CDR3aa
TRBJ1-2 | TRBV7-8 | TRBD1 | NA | TGTGCCAGCAGCCCAGGGGGGCAGTCCTATGGCTACACCTTC | CASSPGGQSYGYTF
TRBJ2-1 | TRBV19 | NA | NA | TGTGCCAGTAGTGTAGCCTACAATGAGCAGTTCTTC | CASSVAYNEQFF
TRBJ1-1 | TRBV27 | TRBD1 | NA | TGTGCCAGCACCGACAGGGGGAACACTGAAGCTTTCTTT | CASTDRGNTEAFF
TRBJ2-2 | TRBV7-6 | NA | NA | TGTGCCAGCAGCAGGGACTCCTACACCGGGGAGCTGTTTTTT | CASSRDSYTGELFF
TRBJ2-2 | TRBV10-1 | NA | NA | TGCGCCAGCAGTGATGGGTCCGGGGAGCTGTTTTTT | CASSDGSGELFF
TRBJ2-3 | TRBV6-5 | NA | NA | TGTGCCAGCAGTGATAGTCAGAACACAGATACGCAGTATTTT | CASSDSQNTDTQYF
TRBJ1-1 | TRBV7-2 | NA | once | TGTGCCAGCAGCCACAGGGTTTCGGCGAACACTGAAGCTTTCTTT | CASSHRVSANTEAFF
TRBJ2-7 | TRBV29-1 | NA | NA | TGCAGCCCGTTAGGACGGGTCTCCTACGAGCAGTACTTC | CSPLGRVSYEQYF
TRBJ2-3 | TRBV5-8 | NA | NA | TGTGCCAGCAGCCCCGGAGGGGAGGCGGCAGATACGCAGTATTTT | CASSPGGEAADTQYF
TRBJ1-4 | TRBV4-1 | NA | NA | TGCGCCAGCAGCCAAGCCGGCACTGAAAAACTGTTTTTT | CASSQAGTEKLFF
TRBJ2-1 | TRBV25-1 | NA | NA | TGTGCCAGCAGTGAAAAATCTGTGCGCGGTGAGCAGTTCTTC | CASSEKSVRGEQFF
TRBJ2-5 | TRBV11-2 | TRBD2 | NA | TGTGCCAGCAGCCCCACCGGACTAGCGGAAGAGACCCAGTACTTC | CASSPTGLAEETQYF
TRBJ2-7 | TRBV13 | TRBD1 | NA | TGTGCCAGCAGCTTAGTGGCAGCGACAGGGGGGCAGTACTTC | CASSLVAATGGQYF
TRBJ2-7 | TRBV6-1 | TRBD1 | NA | TGTGCCAGCAGTGAAGCAGGGGGCCCCTACGAGCAGTACTTC | CASSEAGGPYEQYF
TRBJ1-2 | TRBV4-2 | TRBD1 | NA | TGTGCCAGCAGCCAAAGGGGAGAGGGACAGCTCTATGGCTACACCTTC | CASSQRGEGQLYGYTF
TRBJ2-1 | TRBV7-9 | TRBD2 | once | TGTGCCAGCAGCCGGACACTAGCGGTCTACAATGAGCAGTTCTTC | CASSRTLAVYNEQFF
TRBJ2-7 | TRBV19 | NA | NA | TGTGCCAGTAGTCTCAGTCCTACTAGGGGGACCTACGAGCAGTACTTC | CASSLSPTRGTYEQYF
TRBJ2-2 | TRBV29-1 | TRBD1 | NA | TGCAGCGTTAGGACAGGGGGCTTATCGAACACCGGGGAGCTGTTTTTT | CSVRTGGLSNTGELFF
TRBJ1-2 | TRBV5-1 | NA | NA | TGCGCCAGCAGCTACCTCAGCCAGGACGGCCATGGCTACACCTTC | CASSYLSQDGHGYTF
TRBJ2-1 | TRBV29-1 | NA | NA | TGCAGCGTCGTGGCAGTTTCCTACAATGAGCAGTTCTTC | CSVVAVSYNEQFF
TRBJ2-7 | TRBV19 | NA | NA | TGTGCCAGTAGTATGGACACCGAAAACGAGCAGTACTTC | CASSMDTENEQYF
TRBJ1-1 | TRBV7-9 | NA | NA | TGTGCCAGCAGCTTACACACTGAAGCTTTCTTT | CASSLHTEAFF
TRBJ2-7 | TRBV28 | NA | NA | TGTGCCAGCAGTTCAACCGGGGGGAGGGGGCCCTACGAGCAGTACTTC | CASSSTGGRGPYEQYF
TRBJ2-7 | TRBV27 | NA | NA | TGTGCCAGCAGTTTCCAGGGTTACGAGCAGTACTTC | CASSFQGYEQYF
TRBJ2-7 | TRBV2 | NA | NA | TGTGCCAGCAGCGCTTCGGACAGCTCACCCTACGAGCAGTACTTC | CASSASDSSPYEQYF
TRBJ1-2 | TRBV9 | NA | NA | TGTGCCAGCAGCTCAGGAGGTGACTATGGCTACACCTTC | CASSSGGDYGYTF
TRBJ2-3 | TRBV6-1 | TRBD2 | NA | TGTGCCAGCAGTGCCCCGATGCTCGGACTAGCGGGAGACACAGATACGCAGTATTTT | CASSAPMLGLAGDTDTQYF
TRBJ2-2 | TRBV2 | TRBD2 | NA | TGTGCCAGCAGTGGTCTAGCGGGGAACACCGGGGAGCTGTTTTTT | CASSGLAGNTGELFF
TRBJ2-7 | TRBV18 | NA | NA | TGTGCCAGCTCATCGGAGGTCTACGAGCAGTACTTC | CASSSEVYEQYF
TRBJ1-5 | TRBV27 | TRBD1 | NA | TGTGCCAGCAGTACGACAGGGGGAAGGCAGCCCCAGCATTTT | CASSTTGGRQPQHF
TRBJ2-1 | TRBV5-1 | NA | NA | TGCGCCAGCAGCGCGTCGACTAGTATCAATGAGCAGTTCTTC | CASSASTSINEQFF
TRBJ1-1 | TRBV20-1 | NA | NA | TGCAGTGCTAGAGAGGTCCAGGTCCCTTTCTTT | CSAREVQVPFF
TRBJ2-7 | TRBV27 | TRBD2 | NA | TGTGCCAGCAGTACTAGCGGGAGGGGGGAGCAGTACTTC | CASSTSGRGEQYF
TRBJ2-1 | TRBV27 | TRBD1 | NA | TGTGCCAGCAGTGTCTCAGGGGGCCCCGTCTACAATGAGCAGTTCTTC | CASSVSGGPVYNEQFF
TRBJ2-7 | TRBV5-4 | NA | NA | TGTGCCAGCAGCTTATGGGGTTCCAGCGACGAGCAGTACTTC | CASSLWGSSDEQYF
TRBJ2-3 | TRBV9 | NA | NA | TGTGCCAGCAGCTTCCCCCGGGAGCGAGGGACAGATACGCAGTATTTT | CASSFPRERGTDTQYF
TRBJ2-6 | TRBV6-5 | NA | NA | TGTGCCAGCGGGCTCTCTGGGGCCAACGTCCTGACTTTC | CASGLSGANVLTF
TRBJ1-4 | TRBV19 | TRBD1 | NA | TGTGCCAGTTCACAGCCGGGACAGAGTAATGAAAAACTGTTTTTT | CASSQPGQSNEKLFF
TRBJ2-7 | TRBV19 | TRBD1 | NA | TGTGCCAGTAGTATGCGAGCACAGGGGTACGAGCAGTACTTC | CASSMRAQGYEQYF
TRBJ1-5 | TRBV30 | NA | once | TGTGCCTGGAGTTCGGGTTGGGATCAGCCCCAGCATTTT | CAWSSGWDQPQHF
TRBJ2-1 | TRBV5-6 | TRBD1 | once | TGTGCCAGCAGCGATCCGGGACAGGGGAGCTCCTACAATGAGCAGTTCTTC | CASSDPGQGSSYNEQFF
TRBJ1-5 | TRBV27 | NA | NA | TGTGCCAGCCAACCGGGATGGGGCAATCAGCCCCAGCATTTT | CASQPGWGNQPQHF
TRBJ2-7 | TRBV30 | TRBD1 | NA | TGTGCCTGGAGTTCCGGGACAGGTGCCAACGAGCAGTACTTC | CAWSSGTGANEQYF
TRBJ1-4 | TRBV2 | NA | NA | TGTGCCAGCAGAGAACAGGATTTAAATGAAAAACTGTTTTTT | CASREQDLNEKLFF
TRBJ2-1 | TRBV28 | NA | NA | TGTGCCAGCAGTACGTATAGCCAGGGAATTGTCAATGAGCAGTTCTTC | CASSTYSQGIVNEQFF
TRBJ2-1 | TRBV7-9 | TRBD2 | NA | TGTGCCAGCAGCTTGGGACTAGCGGGAGCGACGAGCTCCTACAATGAGCAGTTCTTC | CASSLGLAGATSSYNEQFF
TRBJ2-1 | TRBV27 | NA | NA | TGTGCCAGCAGTTTAATCCTAGCGGAGGGGGTCTCCTACAATGAGCAGTTCTTC | CASSLILAEGVSYNEQFF
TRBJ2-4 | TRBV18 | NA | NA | TGTGCCAGCTCACCCCGGTTTGGGGAAGCCAAAAACATTCAGTACTTC | CASSPRFGEAKNIQYF
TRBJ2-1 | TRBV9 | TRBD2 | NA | TGTGCCAGCAGCATCACTAGCGGGAGGGCCTCTGAGCAGTTCTTC | CASSITSGRASEQFF
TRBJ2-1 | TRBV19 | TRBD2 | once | TGTGCCAGTAGTATAGGGGCTAGCGGGAGGGGGTACAATGAGCAGTTCTTC | CASSIGASGRGYNEQFF
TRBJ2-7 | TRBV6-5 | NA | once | TGTGCCAGCAGTTACTCCGGACGGGGGATCGAGCAGTACTTC | CASSYSGRGIEQYF